The T cell receptor beta chain described here comes from a study of early T cells in non-severe SARS-CoV-2 infection. For the study at large: From unsorted whole blood, bulk RNA was sequenced, and the chains remained unpaired. Whole-study results and caveats: Anti-spike CD8 specificities were favored by VDJdb matching, whose results missed private and CD4 specificities.

The CDR3 consists of 12 residues. Trimming removed 8 bases at V and 0 bases at J, with 6 bases between. Germline assignment: CDR1 MNHEY and CDR2 SVGAGI. Only a few counts were recorded for this clonotype. Its antigen is unidentified. Molecules of cDNA were individually given unique molecular identifiers that were attached to them. TCRdb re-called the 5' RACE reads with MiXCR, one entry per CDR3 protein. The sample contains about 67,000 distinct CDR3 sequences, more than 8% of which appear only once. This TCR derives from an adult who was a healthcare worker with PCR-confirmed SARS-CoV-2 infection or an uninfected control (not recorded which). Sequencing was performed on whole blood, taken at baseline. This chain connects TRBV6-5 to TRBJ2-3; D not certain. The CDR3 nucleotides read TGTGCCAGCGGCGCAAGCACAGATACGCAGTATTTT. Translating it yields CASGASTDTQYF.